Following are 12 T cell receptor beta chains from one sample sequenced in a study of blood T cells in healthy people across ages. Primed by a sample-barcoded 5' primer and a J-beta primer mix, a second PCR proceeded for roughly 6 to 12 cycles. MiXCR was run by TCRdb on the 5' RACE reads, yielding one entry per CDR3 protein. The table shows almost 1 million distinct CDR3 sequences, with roughly 50% occurring only once. Sequences were obtained from blood. The source of these receptors is a woman aged 60-75 years in good health.

The rearrangement uses TRBV6-2 or TRBV6-3 and TRBJ1-1, with D uncertain. The CDR3 runs 12 residues. Germline V gives CDR1 MNHEY, CDR2 SVGEGT. The germline V and J ends were trimmed by 10 bases and 4 bases, with 13 bases remaining between them. Here the CDR3 DNA reads TGTGCCACCACGACCGAACGCACTGAAGCTTTCTTT. Amino acids: CATTTERTEAFF.

The chain couples TRBV5-1 to TRBJ2-3; TRBD2 aligns across 12 bases. J gave up 3 bases and V 4 bases, and 3 bases lay outside the gene matches. The germline V gene encodes CDR1 SGHRS and CDR2 YFSETQ. CDR3 length: 15 amino acids. The CDR3 loop is CASSGGTSGTDTQYF. CDR3 sequence (DNA): TGCGCCAGCAGCGGAGGGACTAGCGGGACAGATACGCAGTATTTT.

This clonotype was found a few times. The chain joins TRBV20-1 to TRBJ2-1, with 9 bases identical to TRBD1. V lost 1 base and J lost 10; bases outside the gene matches: 11. This CDR3 comprises 15 residues. Per the germline V gene, CDR1 is DFQATT and CDR2 is SNEGSKA (reference sequence). As DNA, the CDR3 is TGCAGTGCTAGAGCACCGGGACAGGGTGGTAACGAGCAGTTCTTC. It translates to CSARAPGQGGNEQFF.

This clonotype was counted only a few times. V and J are TRBV7-2 and TRBJ2-7, with 10 positions matching TRBD2. The CDR3 runs to 18 residues. The J segment lost 0 bases and the V segment lost 2 bases, leaving 10 bases of the junction unmatched. In germline, CDR1 is SGHTA, CDR2 FQGNSA. CDR3 DNA sequence: TGTGCCAGCAGCTTAAAGCTTAGCGGGAGGTTTTTCTCCTACGAGCAGTACTTC. It translates to CASSLKLSGRFFSYEQYF.

The chain links TRBV5-1 to TRBJ2-2, with 9 bases that match TRBD1. This CDR3 region has 16 residues. V was pared by 4 bases and J by 4 bases, with 8 bases of the junction left unmatched. Germline V gene data show CDR1 as SGHRS and CDR2 as YFSETQ. For the CDR3, the DNA is TGCGCCAGCAGCCGCGAGGGGACAGGGCTCACCGGGGAGCTGTTTTTT. This codes for CASSREGTGLTGELFF.

J is TRBJ1-4 and V is TRBV12-3 or TRBV12-4; TRBD1 aligns across 8 bases. This CDR3 contains 16 residues. With 6 bases clipped from V and 7 bases from J, the junction kept 13 bases outside the gene matches. The CDR3 nucleotides are TGTGCCAGCAGGCGGACAGGGAGAATGAGTTTTGAAAAACTGTTTTTT. Translating it yields CASRRTGRMSFEKLFF.

The V call is TRBV6-1, the J call TRBJ2-7; possible D gene TRBD1, 6 bases. V gave up 6 bases and J gave up 0 bases, with 12 bases separating them. Germline CDR1 reads MNHNS; CDR2 reads SASEGT. CDR3 size: 14 residues. DNA of the CDR3: TGTGCCAGCAGCAGACAGGTCAGCTCCTACGAGCAGTACTTC. This translates into CASSRQVSSYEQYF.

This clonotype came up once. CDR3 protein: CSALAAYEQYF. The CDR3 DNA reads as TGCAGTGCCCTCGCCGCCTACGAGCAGTACTTC. The chain recombines TRBV20-1 with TRBJ2-7; D uncertain. The CDR3 extends over 11 amino acids. Trimming pared 6 bases from V and 2 bases from J, leaving 8 bases between. The germline gives CDR1 DFQATT, CDR2 SNEGSKA (reference sequence).

The chain employs TRBV20-1 and TRBJ2-1; 7 bases are a match to TRBD2. The V gene end was trimmed by 0 bases and the J gene end by 7 bases; junction bases not matched to a gene: 9. This CDR3 spans 15 amino acids. Germline V CDR1 and CDR2: DFQATT, SNEGSKA (reference sequence). CDR3 protein: CSAREWEGFKNEQFF. CDR3 bases: TGCAGTGCTAGAGAGTGGGAGGGCTTTAAGAATGAGCAGTTCTTC.

The gene calls are TRBV20-1 and TRBJ1-2, with TRBD1 matching 7 bases. The CDR3 sequence is 15 residues long. Trimming cost V 0 bases and J 2 bases; bases outside gene matches: 6. Germline V gene sequence: CDR1 DFQATT, CDR2 SNEGSKA (reference sequence). CDR3 loop: CSARDPGTVNYGYTF. In DNA form, the CDR3 reads TGCAGTGCTAGAGATCCCGGGACAGTGAACTATGGCTACACCTTC.

This sequence joins TRBV27 and TRBJ1-5; a possible D gene is TRBD1 (6 bases). Trimming shortened V by 3 bases and J by 6 bases, and 12 bases separated the two germline ends. The CDR3 spans 14 residues. The germline V gene encodes CDR1 MNHEY and CDR2 SMNVEV (reference sequence). CDR3 amino acids: CASSFGGQAQPQHF. The CDR3 region has the DNA TGTGCCAGCAGTTTTGGGGGGCAGGCTCAGCCCCAGCATTTT.

The rearrangement links TRBV28 to TRBJ2-1, with 10 positions matching TRBD2. Trimming cost V 6 bases and J 10 bases; bases outside gene matches: 12. The CDR3 contains 15 residues. Germline values: CDR1 MDHEN, CDR2 SYDVKM. The CDR3 bases are TGTGCCAGCAGGCCAGAACTAGCGGGGCTTTGGGAGCAGTTCTTC. It specifies CASRPELAGLWEQFF. The full variable domain, completed using reference TRBV28 and TRBJ2-1, is DVKVTQSSRYLVKRTGEKVFLECVQDMDHENMFWYRQDPGLGLRLIYFSYDVKMKEKGDIPEGYSVSREKKERFSLILESASTNQTSMYLCASRPELAGLWEQFFGPGTRLTVL.